The 14 T cell receptor beta chains reported below all come from one sample, sequenced in a study of T cell responses to AZD1222 COVID-19 vaccine. The method was immunoSEQ multiplex PCR; TCRdb's version includes in-frame clones alone and lacks a portion of them. The table records about 120,000 clones, roughly 88% of them present only once. This specimen consisted of peripheral blood, obtained on day 0 of AZD1222 vaccination. The receptors were gathered from an adult in good health.

The J gene is TRBJ2-3, the V gene TRBV30; no definite D call. V was cut by 1 base and J by 0 bases, with 5 bases left in between. The length of the CDR3 is 13 residues. From germline, CDR1 is GTSNPN and CDR2 SVGIG (reference sequence). This CDR3 reads CAWSGTSTDTQYF. DNA for the CDR3: TGTGCCTGGAGTGGTACGAGCACAGATACGCAGTATTTT.

The chain couples TRBV28 to TRBJ1-1, with D maybe TRBD1 (6 bases). CDR3 length: 15 amino acids. Germline loops: CDR1 MDHEN, CDR2 SYDVKM. With 7 bases removed from V and 1 base from J, the gap between germline ends came to 16 bases. The CDR3 loop is CASTPGGAGNTEAFF. The CDR3 DNA reads as TGTGCCAGCACCCCTGGGGGGGCAGGGAACACTGAAGCTTTCTTT.

This chain uses TRBV24-1 with TRBJ1-1, with D possibly TRBD1 on 6 matching bases. From germline, CDR1 is KGHDR and CDR2 SFDVKD. Trimming took off 4 bases at V and 8 bases at J, with 13 bases between the two ends. CDR3 length: 13 residues. This chain's CDR3 is CATSDPSQGEAFF. DNA of the CDR3: TGTGCCACCAGTGACCCCTCCCAGGGGGAAGCTTTCTTT.

The V gene is TRBV24-1, the J gene TRBJ2-5; 10 bases agree with TRBD1. V was clipped by 4 bases and J by 4 bases; unmatched bases: 11. The CDR3 sequence is 17 residues long. Germline values: CDR1 KGHDR, CDR2 SFDVKD. The CDR3 is CATSDRTGGSSRETQYF. The CDR3, as DNA: TGTGCCACCAGTGACCGGACAGGGGGGTCTTCTAGAGAGACCCAGTACTTC.

This chain links TRBV6-2 or TRBV6-3 with TRBJ2-7, with unresolved D. From germline, CDR1 is MNHEY and CDR2 SVGEGT. Trimming left V 2 bases short and J 2 bases short, with 4 bases between. The CDR3 runs to 12 residues. The CDR3 region is CASSYPAYEQYF. The CDR3 DNA sequence: TGTGCCAGCAGTTACCCTGCCTACGAGCAGTACTTC.

The chain couples TRBV28 to TRBJ1-6; 7 positions agree with TRBD1. The CDR3 spans 15 residues. The V gene's germline CDR1 is MDHEN and CDR2 SYDVKM. V gave up 5 bases and J gave up 10 bases; unmatched junction bases: 11. This CDR3 reads CASSMRGLVRSPLHF. The CDR3 DNA follows: TGTGCCAGCAGTATGAGGGGGCTGGTTCGGTCACCCCTCCACTTT.

The chain carries TRBV4-2 and TRBJ1-3; possible D gene TRBD1, 6 bases. The germline gives CDR1 LGHNA, CDR2 YNFKEQ. The CDR3 has 16 amino acids. The V end lost 3 bases, the J end lost 2 bases, and 14 bases lay between the germline ends. CDR3 in DNA: TGTGCCAGCAGCCAGGGGGCTAGAGGGACTGGAAACACCATATATTTT. Its protein product is CASSQGARGTGNTIYF.

This chain uses TRBV3-1 (or the pseudogene TRBV3-2) with TRBJ2-1, with D unclear. Germline CDR1 reads LGHDT; CDR2 reads YNNKEL (reference sequence). Trimming pared 0 bases from V and 0 bases from J, leaving 6 bases between. This CDR3 has 15 residues. The CDR3 sequence is CASSQDWSSYNEQFF. The DNA for the CDR3 is TGTGCCAGCAGCCAAGATTGGAGCTCCTACAATGAGCAGTTCTTC.

The chain is built from TRBV25-1 and TRBJ1-1, with a tentative D call TRBD1 (5 bases). Trimming took off 7 bases at V and 1 base at J, with 13 bases between the two ends. Germline CDR1 and CDR2: MGHDK and SYGVNS. This CDR3 is built from 14 residues. The CDR3 here is CASTPTDRNTEAFF. The CDR3, as DNA: TGTGCCAGCACCCCTACAGACAGGAACACTGAAGCTTTCTTT.

The chain has TRBV7-2 and TRBJ2-5; a weak D match, TRBD1 (8 bases). Germline values: CDR1 SGHTA, CDR2 FQGNSA. The CDR3 is 14 residues long. V was shortened by 2 bases and J by 5 bases, with 12 bases between the two germline ends. DNA of the CDR3: TGTGCCAGCAGCTTAACAGGGGGAGGGGAGACCCAGTACTTC. It encodes CASSLTGGGETQYF.

This chain links TRBV3-1 (or the pseudogene TRBV3-2) with TRBJ2-2; the match to TRBD2 covers 12 bases. The junction had 7 bases not matched to a gene; V was cut back by 4 bases and J by 7 bases. Looked up from germline, CDR1 is LGHDT and CDR2 is YNNKEL (reference sequence). This CDR3 is 16 amino acids long. CDR3 sequence: CASSPRLAGEGGELFF. For the CDR3, the DNA is TGTGCCAGCAGCCCCCGACTAGCGGGAGAGGGCGGGGAGCTGTTTTTT.

This chain connects TRBV10-3 to TRBJ1-1; D is undetermined. Germline V gene data show CDR1 as ENHRY and CDR2 as SYGVKD. Trimming removed 4 bases from V and 2 bases from J, with 11 bases in between. The length of the CDR3 is 14 residues. The CDR3 DNA is TGTGCCATCAGTGGGACTTCATCCAACACTGAAGCTTTCTTT. Its translation is CAISGTSSNTEAFF.

This sequence joins TRBV7-9 and TRBJ2-7; D possibly corresponds to TRBD2 (6 bases). CDR3 length equals 13 residues. The germline V gene encodes CDR1 SEHNR and CDR2 FQNEAQ (reference sequence). V was clipped by 3 bases and J by 2 bases, with 8 bases between them. CDR3 region: CASSFAGPYEQYF. CDR3 nucleotides: TGTGCCAGCAGCTTTGCGGGACCCTACGAGCAGTACTTC.

The gene calls are TRBV6-2 or TRBV6-3 and TRBJ1-1, with D possibly being TRBD1 (6 bases). The V gene lost 6 bases and the J gene lost 4 bases, with 21 bases spanning the gap. The CDR3 is 16 residues long. The V gene's germline CDR1 is MNHEY and CDR2 SVGEGT. The CDR3 protein is CASSGGYRVGGTEAFF. In DNA, the CDR3 is TGTGCCAGCAGCGGCGGTTACAGGGTAGGGGGCACTGAAGCTTTCTTT.